One sample yielded the 21 T cell receptor beta chains listed below, sequenced in a study of cytomegalovirus exposure and HLA in healthy donors. The PCR had 60 Vbeta and 13 Jbeta primers. Using immunoSEQ multiplex PCR, the repertoire was profiled, and TCRdb retains in-frame clones only, with some absent. In all, the sample yields about 31,000 clones. What was sequenced was PBMCs. Source of these receptors: a female donor in good health and CMV-seronegative.

The gene calls are TRBV4-2 and TRBJ1-5; TRBD1 matches at 9 bases. The CDR3 loop spans 16 amino acids. The ends lost 2 bases at V and 4 bases at J; junction bases unmatched: 6. The V gene's germline CDR1 is LGHNA and CDR2 YNFKEQ. CDR3 nucleotides: TGTGCCAGCAGCCAATCTGTACAGGGGGCAAATCAGCCCCAGCATTTT. Amino acids: CASSQSVQGANQPQHF.

The chain is built from TRBV15 and TRBJ2-3; 7 positions match TRBD2. Germline V gene lookup returns CDR1 LNHNV and CDR2 YYDKDF (reference sequence). This CDR3 comprises 17 residues. V trimming: 5 bases; J trimming: 11 bases; junction bases outside the gene matches: 22. CDR3: CATSPDGGKQEDILQYF. The CDR3 region has the DNA TGTGCCACCAGCCCCGACGGGGGGAAGCAGGAAGATATTTTGCAGTATTTT.

V gene TRBV6-1 combines with J gene TRBJ2-3; D may be TRBD2 (6 bases). This CDR3 has 14 amino acids. Trimming shortened V by 6 bases and J by 2 bases, and 12 bases separated the two germline ends. Germline assignment: CDR1 MNHNS and CDR2 SASEGT. The CDR3 sequence is CASSRLDPTDTQYF. The CDR3 DNA follows: TGTGCCAGCAGCCGACTAGACCCCACAGATACGCAGTATTTT.

This chain connects TRBV5-5 to TRBJ2-7; D gene uncertain. The CDR3 spans 16 residues. Trimming stripped 0 bases from V and 5 bases from J, with 18 bases between. Germline V lookup: CDR1 SGHKS, CDR2 YYEKEE (reference sequence). Here the CDR3 DNA reads TGTGCCAGCAGCTTGGGACACCACACTTCCTTCCACGAGCAGTACTTC. It yields the protein CASSLGHHTSFHEQYF.

Notes on this clone: The junction departs from the called germline gene at one end, perhaps through a read error. Different DNA sequences within this sample yield the same CDR3. This chain uses TRBV19 with TRBJ1-5, with D possibly TRBD1 on 5 matching bases. Germline V CDR1 and CDR2: LNHDA, SQIVND (reference sequence). CDR3 length equals 15 residues. Written as DNA, the CDR3 is TGCGCCAGTAGTATGGGACTAGGGGGCAATCAGCCCCAGCATTTT. It translates to CASSMGLGGNQPQHF.

The chain carries TRBV6-5 and TRBJ2-1, with D perhaps matching TRBD2 (5 bases). Germline V gene sequence: CDR1 MNHEY, CDR2 SVGAGI. V was pared by 4 bases and J by 9 bases, with 13 bases between. The CDR3 has 13 residues. CDR3 nucleotide sequence: TGTGCCAGCAGTTCGGAGTTCGGGGTTGAGCAGTTCTTC. It yields the protein CASSSEFGVEQFF.

As for this clone: Other DNA sequences in this specimen translate into the identical CDR3. The chain recombines TRBV18 with TRBJ2-7, with TRBD1 matching over 7 bases. V shed 6 bases and J 1 base; nucleotides not matched to a gene: 6. This CDR3 comprises 14 residues. Germline assignment: CDR1 KGHSH and CDR2 LQKENI. The CDR3 here is CASSPSQGSYEQYF. The CDR3 DNA sequence: TGTGCCAGCTCCCCATCACAGGGGTCCTACGAGCAGTACTTC.

The V gene is TRBV9, the J gene TRBJ1-1; D might be TRBD1 (5 bases). This CDR3 has 14 amino acids. The V gene's germline CDR1 is SGDLS and CDR2 YYNGEE. The germline V and J ends were trimmed by 0 bases and 4 bases, with 10 bases remaining between them. The CDR3: CASSVGRAATEAFF. The CDR3 coding sequence is TGTGCCAGCAGCGTAGGCAGGGCGGCCACTGAAGCTTTCTTT.

The V and J genes are TRBV19 and TRBJ1-5; 8 bases are a match to TRBD1. Germline trimming cut 7 bases from V and 5 bases from J; bases unmatched to any gene: 10. The germline gives CDR1 LNHDA, CDR2 SQIVND (reference sequence). The CDR3 runs to 15 residues. CDR3 in amino acids: CASTPTGVVYQPQHF. The CDR3 nucleotides are TGTGCCAGTACCCCGACAGGGGTCGTATATCAGCCCCAGCATTTT.

The chain uses TRBV29-1 and TRBJ1-5; D not certain. Germline loops: CDR1 SQVTM, CDR2 ANQGSEA. V lost 2 bases and J 7 bases, leaving 9 bases between the germline ends. CDR3 length equals 12 residues. CDR3 protein: CSVEFAGQPQHF. The CDR3 DNA is TGCAGCGTTGAATTCGCGGGACAGCCCCAGCATTTT.

The genes are TRBV11-3 and TRBJ2-1, with D perhaps TRBD2 (5 bases). The CDR3 loop spans 13 amino acids. The V gene's germline CDR1 is SGHNT and CDR2 YENEEA. The V end was cut by 6 bases, the J end by 8 bases, with 14 bases between. The CDR3 sequence is CASSSSGRDEQFF. CDR3 coding DNA: TGTGCCAGCAGTTCTTCCGGGCGGGATGAGCAGTTCTTC.

The chain joins TRBV27 to TRBJ1-1, with D perhaps TRBD1 (5 bases). CDR1 MNHEY and CDR2 SMNVEV come from the germline V gene (reference sequence). The CDR3 covers 14 residues. With 7 bases removed from V and 0 bases from J, the gap between germline ends came to 12 bases. This CDR3 reads CASMFAGLNTEAFF. CDR3 DNA sequence: TGTGCCAGCATGTTTGCAGGGTTGAACACTGAAGCTTTCTTT.

The chain joins TRBV19 to TRBJ1-4; a weak D match, TRBD1 (5 bases). The CDR3 extends over 12 amino acids. V was cut by 6 bases and J by 7 bases, with 9 bases left in between. Germline-derived CDR1 and CDR2 are LNHDA and SQIVND (reference sequence). For the CDR3, the DNA is TGTGCCAGTAGGGGGCCCGGTGAAAAACTGTTTTTT. It is translated as CASRGPGEKLFF. The full variable domain, with the rest looked up from reference TRBV19 and TRBJ1-4, is DGGITQSPKYLFRKEGQNVTLSCEQNLNHDAMYWYRQDPGQGLRLIYYSQIVNDFQKGDIAEGYSVSREKKESFPLTVTSAQKNPTAFYLCASRGPGEKLFFGSGTQLSVL.

The J gene is TRBJ1-6, the V gene TRBV9; D ambiguous. The germline V gene has CDR1 SGDLS and CDR2 YYNGEE. The CDR3 runs to 16 residues. V was pared by 3 bases and J by 0 bases, with 10 bases between. CDR3 DNA: TGTGCCAGCAGCGGGGCAGAGAGCTCCTATAATTCACCCCTCCACTTT. It specifies CASSGAESSYNSPLHF.

The genes are TRBV12-5 and TRBJ1-4; possible D gene TRBD1, 6 bases. This CDR3 is built from 15 residues. The V end was cut by 1 base, the J end by 7 bases, with 13 bases between. Germline V lookup: CDR1 LGHNT, CDR2 FRNRAP. In nucleotides, the CDR3 is TGTGCTAGTGGTTTGGAGACAGGTTCGGGTGAAAAACTGTTTTTT. Its protein is CASGLETGSGEKLFF.

The gene calls are TRBV6-5 and TRBJ2-7, with D uncertain. V dropped 5 bases and J dropped 2 bases, with 16 bases sitting between them. The CDR3 extends over 15 amino acids. Germline lookup yields CDR1 MNHEY and CDR2 SVGAGI. CDR3 sequence: CASSQRSYPTYEQYF. DNA for the CDR3: TGTGCCAGCAGTCAACGAAGTTATCCTACCTACGAGCAGTACTTC.

This chain's CDR3 is CASSTRETQYF. CDR3 DNA sequence: TGTGCCAGTAGTACCAGGGAGACCCAGTACTTC. The chain has TRBV19 and TRBJ2-5; no clear D. This CDR3 region has 11 residues. Germline V gene sequence: CDR1 LNHDA, CDR2 SQIVND (reference sequence). V was clipped by 4 bases and J by 5 bases, with 5 bases between them.

This chain joins TRBV7-6 and TRBJ2-3; TRBD2 is a possible D gene (5 bases). The V end lost 3 bases, the J end lost 6 bases, and 16 bases lay between the germline ends. Germline V gives CDR1 SGHVS, CDR2 FNYEAQ. The length of the CDR3 is 15 residues. The CDR3 region has the DNA TGTGCCAGCAGCTTCGGACTTGGGCTCGGGGATACGCAGTATTTT. Protein: CASSFGLGLGDTQYF.

This sequence joins TRBV5-1 and TRBJ1-1; a possible D gene is TRBD1 (6 bases). The CDR3 consists of 14 residues. From germline, CDR1 is SGHRS and CDR2 YFSETQ. Deletions cut 3 bases from V and 0 bases from J, with 9 bases between. The CDR3 region is CASSWDTLNTEAFF. The CDR3 DNA reads as TGCGCCAGCAGCTGGGACACCCTGAACACTGAAGCTTTCTTT.

V and J are TRBV9 and TRBJ2-2; TRBD1 is a possible D gene (5 bases). Germline assignment: CDR1 SGDLS and CDR2 YYNGEE. V was cut by 0 bases and J by 5 bases, with 11 bases left in between. The CDR3 loop spans 15 amino acids. Here the CDR3 DNA reads TGTGCCAGCAGCGTAGAGCAGGGCTGGACCGGGGAGCTGTTTTTT. Its protein product is CASSVEQGWTGELFF.

The V call is TRBV7-8, the J call TRBJ2-1; TRBD1 agrees at 10 bases. V lost 5 bases, J lost 4 bases, and 5 bases stayed unmatched. Per the germline V gene, CDR1 is SGHVS and CDR2 is FQNEAQ. The CDR3 runs 15 residues. The CDR3, as DNA: TGTGCCAGCAGCCTCCGGACAGGGGGGTACAATGAGCAGTTCTTC. Protein: CASSLRTGGYNEQFF.